What follows are 23 T cell receptor beta chains derived from one specimen sequenced in a study of low-dose radiotherapy and immunotherapy resistance in tumors. TRAV- and TRBV-specific primers primed first-strand cDNA, covering alpha and beta chains. PCR amplification of the TCRs was performed with Phusion for 15 to 25 PCR cycles, and it relied on a constant-region primer together with a V-primer adapter. Using its own MiXCR run on the reads, TCRdb lists one record per CDR3 protein. The sample lists some 6,200 distinct CDR3 sequences; approximately 80% were seen once. These receptors came from a human donor with advanced metastatic prostate, ovarian, gallbladder or colorectal cancer (not recorded which). This table probably holds off-target reads from a library built for another chain.

The chain links TRBV7-8 to TRBJ2-5, with 13 bases lining up with TRBD2. After removal of 3 bases from V and 5 bases from J, the junction contained 6 bases not matched to a gene. The CDR3 sequence is 16 residues long. CDR1 is SGHVS, CDR2 FQNEAQ, per germline. This chain's CDR3 is CASSFTSGGGLETQYF. In DNA form, the CDR3 reads TGTGCCAGCAGCTTTACTAGCGGGGGGGGGTTGGAGACCCAGTACTTC.

The rearrangement links TRBV28 to TRBJ1-1; maybe TRBD1 (6 bases). V dropped 3 bases and J dropped 3 bases, with 23 bases sitting between them. This CDR3 has 18 residues. Germline CDR1 MDHEN, CDR2 SYDVKM. The CDR3 loop is CASSFSPGLGGFDTEAFF. CDR3 coding DNA: TGTGCCAGCAGTTTCTCCCCCGGCTTAGGGGGATTTGACACTGAAGCTTTCTTT.

The chain couples TRBV3-1 to TRBJ2-1; TRBD2 agrees at 15 bases. Germline lookup yields CDR1 LGHDT and CDR2 YNNKEL (reference sequence). The V segment lost 4 bases and the J segment 8 bases; nucleotides outside the gene matches: 6. The CDR3 length is 16 residues. The chain's CDR3 is CASSLRTSGGADEQFF. The DNA of the CDR3 is TGTGCCAGCAGCCTTCGGACTAGCGGGGGGGCCGATGAGCAGTTCTTC.

The chain combines TRBV18 with TRBJ2-2, with 7 bases that match TRBD1. The CDR3 spans 16 residues. Germline trimming cut 0 bases from V and 6 bases from J; bases unmatched to any gene: 7. Germline V lookup: CDR1 KGHSH, CDR2 LQKENI. The CDR3 protein is CASSPPVHRGAGELFF. Written as DNA, the CDR3 is TGTGCCAGCTCACCACCCGTTCACAGGGGAGCCGGGGAGCTGTTTTTT.

V and J are TRBV2 and TRBJ2-1, with D perhaps matching TRBD1 (6 bases). The length of the CDR3 is 13 residues. The germline V and J ends were trimmed by 4 bases and 7 bases, with 11 bases remaining between them. Germline lookup yields CDR1 SNHLY and CDR2 FYNNEI. CDR3 loop: CASSARTVNEQFF. CDR3 nucleotides: TGTGCCAGCAGTGCCCGGACAGTAAATGAGCAGTTCTTC.

This rearrangement joins TRBV29-1 to TRBJ1-2; possible D gene TRBD1, 5 bases. This CDR3 has 14 amino acids. V dropped 7 bases and J dropped 4 bases, with 19 bases sitting between them. Looked up from germline, CDR1 is SQVTM and CDR2 is ANQGSEA. CDR3 sequence (DNA): TGCAGCGCCGCCCCGGGAGGAAGGGGCTATGGCTACACCTTC. Translated: CSAAPGGRGYGYTF.

This clonotype was seen a few times. The chain is built from TRBV7-9 and TRBJ2-7; TRBD2 agrees at 15 bases. The CDR3 runs to 18 residues. Trimming took 6 bases from V and 1 from J; bases not matched to a gene: 10. Looked up from germline, CDR1 is SEHNR and CDR2 is FQNEAQ (reference sequence). DNA of the CDR3: TGTGCCAGCAGTCCTAGGACTAGCGGGGGGGCCGGATCCTACGAGCAGTACTTC. It translates to CASSPRTSGGAGSYEQYF.

V and J are TRBV10-3 and TRBJ1-5; D unclear. The CDR3 extends over 13 amino acids. CDR1 is ENHRY and CDR2 is SYGVKD in the germline V gene. Trimming removed 5 bases from V and 4 bases from J, with 9 bases in between. CDR3: CAISKEPNQPQHF. CDR3 coding DNA: TGTGCCATCAGTAAGGAGCCGAATCAGCCCCAGCATTTT.

The chain combines TRBV29-1 with TRBJ2-2, with TRBD1 matching 7 bases. The CDR3 runs 13 residues. CDR1 SQVTM and CDR2 ANQGSEA come from the germline V gene. Unmatched junction bases numbered 5, after V lost 5 bases and J lost 5 bases. As DNA, the CDR3 is TGCAGCGTTACGGGACAGTCGACCGGGGAGCTGTTTTTT. Its protein is CSVTGQSTGELFF.

This clonotype is large in the sample. The V call is TRBV19, the J call TRBJ2-1; possibly TRBD1 or TRBD2 for D (5 bases each). In germline, CDR1 is LNHDA, CDR2 SQIVND (reference sequence). The CDR3 has 16 amino acids. V shed 0 bases and J shed 9 bases, with 18 bases lying between them. The CDR3 loop is CASSIDHNPSGGEQFF. In DNA, the CDR3 is TGTGCCAGTAGTATAGATCACAACCCTAGTGGGGGTGAGCAGTTCTTC.

This clonotype has a handful of counts. The chain joins TRBV7-2 to TRBJ2-7, with 12 bases identical to TRBD2. Germline assignment: CDR1 SGHTA and CDR2 FQGNSA. This CDR3 region has 14 residues. Trimming removed 4 bases from V and 7 bases from J; junction bases left unmatched: 5. Here the CDR3 DNA reads TGTGCCAGCAGCTCCCTAGCGGGGGGGCATGAGCAGTACTTC. This gives the protein CASSSLAGGHEQYF.

This rearrangement joins TRBV29-1 to TRBJ2-1, with D uncertain. This CDR3 has 13 residues. Germline CDR1 is SQVTM and CDR2 is ANQGSEA. V was pared by 8 bases and J by 6 bases, with 17 bases between. The CDR3 DNA follows: TGCAGCCTCGATACGGGCGGAATCAATGAGCAGTTCTTC. This codes for CSLDTGGINEQFF.

CDR3 region: CASSEELNTEAFF. In DNA, the CDR3 is TGTGCCAGCAGCGAGGAATTGAACACTGAAGCTTTCTTT. V gene TRBV28 combines with J gene TRBJ1-1; D not resolved. Germline V CDR1 and CDR2: MDHEN, SYDVKM. V lost 6 bases and J lost 0, with 8 bases in between. CDR3 length equals 13 residues.

V gene TRBV28 combines with J gene TRBJ2-7, with a weak D call TRBD2 (7 bases). V shed 8 bases and J shed 1 base, with 12 bases lying between them. From germline, CDR1 is MDHEN and CDR2 SYDVKM. This CDR3 contains 13 residues. The CDR3, as DNA: TGTGCCAGCGAAAGGGGGGGATCCTACGAGCAGTACTTC. Translating it yields CASERGGSYEQYF.

The sample holds a few counts of this clonotype. The J gene is TRBJ2-7, the V gene TRBV28, with 9 bases lining up with TRBD1. The CDR3 runs to 15 residues. After removal of 1 base from V and 6 bases from J, the junction contained 7 bases not matched to a gene. CDR1 and CDR2 from the germline V gene are MDHEN and SYDVKM. CDR3 DNA sequence: TGTGCCAGCAGTTTATCGGGACAGGGACCCATCGAGCAGTACTTC. Its translation: CASSLSGQGPIEQYF.

The chain carries TRBV20-1 and TRBJ2-2, with D unresolved. The CDR3 runs 13 residues. V was clipped by 6 bases and J by 0 bases, with 8 bases between them. Germline V gives CDR1 DFQATT, CDR2 SNEGSKA (reference sequence). The CDR3 DNA is TGCAGTGCCGCGGCCGCGAACACCGGGGAGCTGTTTTTT. Translated: CSAAAANTGELFF.

The chain recombines TRBV11-2 with TRBJ1-1; D is undetermined. Germline assignment: CDR1 SGHAT and CDR2 FQNNGV. V was cut by 3 bases and J by 8 bases, with 7 bases left in between. This CDR3 comprises 11 residues. CDR3 in amino acids: CASSFESEAFF. The CDR3 DNA reads as TGTGCCAGCAGCTTCGAGTCGGAAGCTTTCTTT.

The rearrangement joins TRBV20-1 to TRBJ2-3; D possibly uses TRBD1 or TRBD2 (6 bases each). V was trimmed by 7 bases and J by 4 bases, leaving 15 bases between them. CDR3 length: 13 amino acids. Germline CDR1 DFQATT, CDR2 SNEGSKA (reference sequence). The CDR3 spells CSEGGREADTQYF. The CDR3 DNA sequence: TGCAGTGAAGGGGGAAGGGAGGCAGATACGCAGTATTTT.

The rearrangement uses TRBV9 and TRBJ2-2; D is unresolved. The V and J ends lost 2 bases and 6 bases respectively, with 14 bases between them. This CDR3 spans 15 amino acids. The germline gives CDR1 SGDLS, CDR2 YYNGEE. CDR3 in DNA: TGTGCCAGCAGCGTGGAGTCACACCAACCCGGGGAGCTGTTTTTT. It codes for CASSVESHQPGELFF.

This chain connects TRBV6-5 to TRBJ2-5; 7 positions match TRBD2. There are 17 residues in the CDR3. With 0 bases clipped from V and 1 base from J, the junction kept 8 bases outside the gene matches. The germline CDR1 and CDR2 sequences are MNHEY and SVGAGI. In nucleotides, the CDR3 is TGTGCCAGCAGTTACTCTTTCTCGCGGGGGAGCCAAGAGACCCAGTACTTC. This encodes CASSYSFSRGSQETQYF.

The chain recombines TRBV6-2 or TRBV6-3 with TRBJ2-5; D not resolved. The CDR3 totals 12 residues. CDR1 and CDR2 (germline): MNHEY, SVGEGT. V dropped 5 bases and J dropped 1 base, with 5 bases sitting between them. CDR3 residues: CASSDLQETQYF. The CDR3 nucleotides are TGTGCCAGCAGTGATCTCCAAGAGACCCAGTACTTC.

This CDR3 is CASSLGADTQYF. The CDR3, as DNA: TGTGCCAGCAGCCTTGGGGCAGATACGCAGTATTTT. The J gene is TRBJ2-3, the V gene TRBV5-4; D remains unclear. This CDR3 is 12 amino acids long. The V gene lost 4 bases and the J gene lost 4 bases, with 7 bases spanning the gap. Per germline, CDR1 SGHNT and CDR2 YYREEE (reference sequence).

The V call is TRBV7-2, the J call TRBJ2-5, with 7 bases identical to TRBD2. Germline-derived CDR1 and CDR2 are SGHTA and FQGNSA. V trimming: 2 bases; J trimming: 1 base; junction bases outside the gene matches: 4. CDR3 length equals 15 residues. In nucleotides, the CDR3 is TGTGCCAGCAGCTTAATGTCGGGGGGCCAAGAGACCCAGTACTTC. Its protein is CASSLMSGGQETQYF. The full variable domain, with the rest looked up from reference TRBV7-2 and TRBJ2-5, is GAGVSQSPSNKVTEKGKDVELRCDPISGHTALYWYRQSLGQGLEFLIYFQGNSAPDKSGLPSDRFSAERTGGSVSTLTIQRTQQEDSAVYLCASSLMSGGQETQYFGPGTRLLVL.